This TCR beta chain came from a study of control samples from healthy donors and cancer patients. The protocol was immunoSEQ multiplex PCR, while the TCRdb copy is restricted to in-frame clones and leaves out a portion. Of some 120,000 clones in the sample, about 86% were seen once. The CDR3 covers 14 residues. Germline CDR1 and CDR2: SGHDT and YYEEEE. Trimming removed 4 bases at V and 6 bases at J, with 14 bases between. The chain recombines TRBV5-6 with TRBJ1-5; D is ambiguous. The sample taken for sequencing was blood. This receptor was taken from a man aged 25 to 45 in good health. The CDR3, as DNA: TGTGCCAGCAGCATGAGTGGAAGAAGTCAGCCCCAGCATTTT. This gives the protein CASSMSGRSQPQHF.